The 29 T cell receptor beta chains in this list originate from one sample, sequenced in a study of T-cell memory formation after mild COVID-19. A single record per CDR3 protein comes from TCRdb applying MiXCR to the 5' RACE reads. The data show about 270,000 distinct CDR3 sequences, with 16% seen just once and roughly 24% held by the top ten. Source material: PBMCs or a T cell subset sorted from them (not recorded which). The receptors come from a man aged 18 to 30 who had mild COVID-19 (a few samples of this study predate the infection). Cell type and time point are not known.

The rearrangement uses TRBV6-6 and TRBJ2-3; a possible D gene is TRBD2 (7 bases). Germline values: CDR1 MNHNY, CDR2 SVGAGI (reference sequence). The CDR3 is 15 amino acids. Deletions cut 5 bases from V and 5 bases from J, with 17 bases between. The CDR3 DNA reads as TGTGCCAGCAGTCAGGGGAGCGGGGTTATAGATACGCAGTATTTT. Protein product: CASSQGSGVIDTQYF.

This clonotype was detected only a few times. V and J are TRBV5-1 and TRBJ2-2; the D gene is possibly TRBD1 (6 bases). The CDR3 extends over 16 amino acids. Looked up from germline, CDR1 is SGHRS and CDR2 is YFSETQ. The V and J ends lost 4 bases and 3 bases respectively, with 16 bases between them. The CDR3 sequence is CASSPRRQEDTGELFF. CDR3 bases: TGCGCCAGCAGCCCCCGTAGACAGGAGGACACCGGGGAGCTGTTTTTT. Full variable domain (remainder filled in from reference TRBV5-1 and TRBJ2-2): KAGVTQTPRYLIKTRGQQVTLSCSPISGHRSVSWYQQTPGQGLQFLFEYFSETQRNKGNFPGRFSGRQFSNSRSEMNVSTLELGDSALYLCASSPRRQEDTGELFFGEGSRLTVL.

This clonotype was counted at least ten times. This chain uses TRBV12-5 with TRBJ2-2, with D uncertain. This CDR3 comprises 13 residues. The germline gives CDR1 LGHNT, CDR2 FRNRAP. The germline V and J ends were trimmed by 1 base and 6 bases, with 6 bases remaining between them. The DNA for the CDR3 is TGTGCTAGTGGTTTGGGTTTGGCCGGGGAGCTGTTTTTT. It yields the protein CASGLGLAGELFF. The variable domain in full, with the rest retrieved from reference TRBV12-5 and TRBJ2-2, is DARVTQTPRHKVTEMGQEVTMRCQPILGHNTVFWYRQTMMQGLELLAYFRNRAPLDDSGMPKDRFSAEMPDATLATLKIQPSEPRDSAVYFCASGLGLAGELFFGEGSRLTVL.

V usage is TRBV12-3 or TRBV12-4 and J usage is TRBJ2-2; D unclear. The length of the CDR3 is 15 residues. The V end was cut by 7 bases, the J end by 2 bases, with 14 bases between. The CDR3 coding sequence is TGTGCCAGCACCCTGTTCTGGGGAAACACCGGGGAGCTGTTTTTT. This codes for CASTLFWGNTGELFF.

The V and J genes are TRBV5-1 and TRBJ2-4; 9 bases agree with TRBD1. J gave up 9 bases and V 4 bases, and 8 bases lay outside the gene matches. Germline V gene sequence: CDR1 SGHRS, CDR2 YFSETQ. There are 14 residues in the CDR3. The CDR3 coding sequence is TGCGCCAGCAGCCTCCGGGACAGGGCCGCCATTCAGTACTTC. This sequence encodes CASSLRDRAAIQYF.

This clonotype was observed at least ten times. This chain connects TRBV4-1 to TRBJ2-5; 15 bases are a match to TRBD2. Germline lookup yields CDR1 MGHRA and CDR2 YSYEKL. The CDR3 has 16 amino acids. After removal of 4 bases from V and 2 bases from J, the junction contained 2 bases not matched to a gene. The CDR3 spells CASSPGLAGGQETQYF. DNA for the CDR3: TGCGCCAGCAGCCCGGGACTAGCGGGGGGACAAGAGACCCAGTACTTC.

A few counts support this clonotype. The chain carries TRBV2 and TRBJ2-4; D is unresolved. The CDR3 is 12 amino acids. CDR1 SNHLY and CDR2 FYNNEI come from the germline V gene. Between the trimmed V and J ends, which lost 0 bases and 7 bases, there was a span of 4 bases. CDR3 sequence reads: CASSEAPNIQYF. The DNA of the CDR3 is TGTGCCAGCAGTGAAGCGCCTAACATTCAGTACTTC.

This clonotype was counted a few times. This sequence joins TRBV18 and TRBJ2-7; 7 bases are a match to TRBD1. The CDR3 spans 13 residues. V was clipped by 5 bases and J by 4 bases; unmatched bases: 5. CDR1 KGHSH and CDR2 LQKENI come from the germline V gene. CDR3 in DNA: TGTGCCAGCTCAACCGGGACAGTTTACGAGCAGTACGTC. Amino acids: CASSTGTVYEQYV.

The V and J genes are TRBV29-1 and TRBJ1-2; maybe TRBD1 (6 bases). In germline, CDR1 is SQVTM, CDR2 ANQGSEA. The ends were cut back, 1 base at V and 0 bases at J, with 12 bases in the middle. This CDR3 contains 15 residues. CDR3 nucleotides: TGCAGCGTTGAAGCAGGGGTCGGGGCTAACTATGGCTACACCTTC. Encoded protein: CSVEAGVGANYGYTF.

In its sample, this clonotype was seen a few times. The rearrangement joins TRBV9 to TRBJ2-3; D is ambiguous. CDR3 size: 13 residues. V shed 3 bases and J shed 6 bases, with 11 bases lying between them. CDR1 SGDLS and CDR2 YYNGEE come from the germline V gene. The DNA for the CDR3 is TGTGCCAGCAGCGCCACCGACCGCGATACGCAGTATTTT. Its protein is CASSATDRDTQYF.

This clonotype was seen a handful of times. The chain couples TRBV4-2 to TRBJ1-2; D is uncertain. V lost 0 bases and J 7 bases, leaving 15 bases between the germline ends. The CDR3 sequence is 15 residues long. Per germline, CDR1 LGHNA and CDR2 YNFKEQ. The DNA of the CDR3 is TGTGCCAGCAGCCAAGATTTACAGCTACTCTCTGGCTACACCTTC. It encodes CASSQDLQLLSGYTF.

This clonotype has at least ten counts. V gene TRBV6-4 combines with J gene TRBJ2-3, with 10 bases aligning to TRBD2. In germline, CDR1 is MRHNA, CDR2 SNTAGT. This CDR3 is built from 15 residues. The V and J ends lost 2 bases and 2 bases, in that order; junction bases with no gene match: 1. The CDR3 coding sequence is TGTGCCAGCAGTGACAGCGGGGGGGCCACAGATACGCAGTATTTT. This gives the protein CASSDSGGATDTQYF.

In this sample, this clonotype turned up a few times. This chain joins TRBV7-9 and TRBJ2-7; D is ambiguous. Between the trimmed V and J ends, which lost 5 bases and 5 bases, there was a span of 7 bases. Germline V gene lookup returns CDR1 SEHNR and CDR2 FQNEAQ (reference sequence). The CDR3 sequence is 11 residues long. CDR3 DNA sequence: TGTGCCAGCAGCCCCTACAACGAGCAGTACTTC. It encodes CASSPYNEQYF.

The chain links TRBV2 to TRBJ1-2, with D unclear. The CDR3 length is 12 residues. The germline CDR1 and CDR2 sequences are SNHLY and FYNNEI. The V end was cut by 7 bases, the J end by 5 bases, with 11 bases between. As DNA, the CDR3 is TGTGCCAGCACCAGAGCTACATATGGCTACACCTTC. It codes for CASTRATYGYTF.

Comment on this clonotype: The germline gene is not matched at one end of the junction; a read error may be the cause. The V call is TRBV2, the J call TRBJ2-7, with 9 bases fitting TRBD1. This CDR3 is 11 amino acids long. Germline values: CDR1 SNHLY, CDR2 FYNNEI. DNA for the CDR3: TGTGCCAGCAGTAGGACAGGGGAGTCCAACTTC. Translated, it gives CASSRTGESNF.

This clonotype was seen at least ten times. CDR3 nucleotide sequence: TGTGCCAGCAAGGACAGGGCATACGAGCAGTACTTC. Translating gives CASKDRAYEQYF. The gene calls are TRBV6-2 or TRBV6-3 and TRBJ2-7; 8 bases are a match to TRBD1. The CDR3 spans 12 residues. CDR1 is MNHEY, CDR2 SVGEGT, per germline. J lost 4 bases, V lost 7 bases, and 3 bases had no gene match.

This rearrangement joins TRBV20-1 to TRBJ2-1, with D perhaps TRBD1 or TRBD2 (5 bases each). Deletions cut 6 bases from V and 0 bases from J, with 15 bases between. CDR1 and CDR2 (germline): DFQATT, SNEGSKA (reference sequence). The CDR3 sequence is 15 residues long. CDR3 loop: CSAGDRRSSYNEQFF. The CDR3 DNA reads TGCAGTGCGGGGGACCGCAGGAGCTCCTACAATGAGCAGTTCTTC.

This chain links TRBV25-1 with TRBJ2-5, with D unresolved. V was cut by 3 bases and J by 3 bases, with 14 bases left in between. The CDR3 covers 15 residues. Germline CDR1 and CDR2: MGHDK and SYGVNS. The CDR3 protein is CASSDGGLEEETQYF. In nucleotides, the CDR3 is TGTGCCAGCAGTGATGGTGGTCTAGAGGAAGAGACCCAGTACTTC. Full variable domain (remainder filled in from reference TRBV25-1 and TRBJ2-5): EADIYQTPRYLVIGTGKKITLECSQTMGHDKMYWYQQDPGMELHLIHYSYGVNSTEKGDLSSESTVSRIRTEHFPLTLESARPSHTSQYLCASSDGGLEEETQYFGPGTRLLVL.

This chain uses TRBV18 with TRBJ2-7; 7 bases map to TRBD1. V was pared by 8 bases and J by 6 bases, with 4 bases of the junction left unmatched. There are 11 residues in the CDR3. Germline lookup yields CDR1 KGHSH and CDR2 LQKENI. CDR3 in amino acids: CASGRTGEQYV. The CDR3 DNA is TGTGCCAGCGGCAGGACAGGCGAGCAGTACGTC.

The table lists this clonotype with a few counts. The rearrangement joins TRBV13 to TRBJ2-1; no reliable D call. The CDR3 has 12 residues. The germline CDR1 and CDR2 sequences are PRHDT and FYEKMQ (reference sequence). Trimming took 2 bases from V and 7 from J, leaving 6 bases between them. The CDR3 loop is CASSLRANEQFF. CDR3 coding DNA: TGTGCCAGCAGCTTACGAGCAAATGAGCAGTTCTTC.

The sample holds a few counts of this clonotype. The chain couples TRBV7-2 to TRBJ1-2; the match to TRBD1 covers 7 bases. Looked up from germline, CDR1 is SGHTA and CDR2 is FQGNSA. V was clipped by 5 bases and J by 7 bases; unmatched bases: 4. The CDR3 sequence is 12 residues long. CDR3 in amino acids: CASSRGGVGYTF. Here the CDR3 DNA reads TGTGCCAGCAGCAGAGGGGGCGTTGGCTACACCTTC. Full variable domain (rest looked up from reference TRBV7-2 and TRBJ1-2): GAGVSQSPSNKVTEKGKDVELRCDPISGHTALYWYRQSLGQGLEFLIYFQGNSAPDKSGLPSDRFSAERTGGSVSTLTIQRTQQEDSAVYLCASSRGGVGYTFGSGTRLTVV.

This clonotype was counted between two and nine times. V is TRBV5-1 and J is TRBJ2-5, with a possible D match to TRBD2 (5 bases). V was pared by 6 bases and J by 4 bases, with 10 bases between. Germline CDR1 SGHRS, CDR2 YFSETQ. This CDR3 spans 12 amino acids. The CDR3 DNA follows: TGCGCCAGCACCCTTGAGGGAGAGACCCAGTACTTC. Translating it yields CASTLEGETQYF. The full variable domain, rest sourced from reference TRBV5-1 and TRBJ2-5, is KAGVTQTPRYLIKTRGQQVTLSCSPISGHRSVSWYQQTPGQGLQFLFEYFSETQRNKGNFPGRFSGRQFSNSRSEMNVSTLELGDSALYLCASTLEGETQYFGPGTRLLVL.

The V gene is TRBV11-2, the J gene TRBJ2-1, with 7 bases fitting TRBD1. Germline V lookup: CDR1 SGHAT, CDR2 FQNNGV. J gave up 2 bases and V 5 bases, and 9 bases lay outside the gene matches. The CDR3 covers 16 residues. CDR3 in DNA: TGTGCCAGCAGCCTGCTACAGGGGAGCACCTACAATGAGCAGTTCTTC. It yields the protein CASSLLQGSTYNEQFF. Drawing the rest from reference TRBV11-2 and TRBJ2-1, the complete variable domain is EAGVAQSPRYKIIEKRQSVAFWCNPISGHATLYWYQQILGQGPKLLIQFQNNGVVDDSQLPKDRFSAERLKGVDSTLKIQPAKLEDSAVYLCASSLLQGSTYNEQFFGPGTRLTVL.

J is TRBJ1-6 and V is TRBV6-5, with D possibly matching TRBD1 (6 bases). This CDR3 is built from 16 residues. Trimming stripped 2 bases from V and 0 bases from J, with 8 bases between. CDR1 and CDR2 from the germline V gene are MNHEY and SVGAGI. The CDR3 DNA reads TGTGCCAGCAGTTACGGGGGGCTCTCCTATAATTCACCCCTCCACTTT. Residues: CASSYGGLSYNSPLHF.

In its sample, this clonotype was seen many times. The DNA of the CDR3 is TGCGCCAGCAGCTTGGACGCAGACAATGAGCAGTTCTTC. Its translation: CASSLDADNEQFF. The chain is built from TRBV5-1 and TRBJ2-1, with D unresolved. Germline CDR1 reads SGHRS; CDR2 reads YFSETQ. The germline V and J ends were trimmed by 0 bases and 5 bases, with 6 bases remaining between them. The CDR3 totals 13 residues.

CDR3 region: CASSYLVNEKLFF. The CDR3 nucleotides read TGTGCCAGCAGTTATCTCGTAAATGAAAAACTGTTTTTT. This rearrangement joins TRBV6-5 to TRBJ1-4; D is uncertain. V was shortened by 3 bases and J by 5 bases, with 7 bases between the two germline ends. The CDR3 is 13 residues long. Germline CDR1 is MNHEY and CDR2 is SVGAGI.

The sample holds many counts of this clonotype. The chain links TRBV29-1 to TRBJ2-7, with 12 bases fitting TRBD1. Germline V gene sequence: CDR1 SQVTM, CDR2 ANQGSEA. After removal of 3 bases from V and 4 bases from J, the junction contained 1 base not matched to a gene. This CDR3 is built from 13 residues. For the CDR3, the DNA is TGCAGCGTTGAGGGACAGGGGGCTTACGAGCAGTACTTC. The encoded protein is CSVEGQGAYEQYF.

The chain combines TRBV24-1 with TRBJ2-5, with D possibly TRBD1 on 5 matching bases. Germline CDR1 KGHDR, CDR2 SFDVKD. V was cut by 6 bases and J by 7 bases, with 17 bases left in between. This CDR3 is 14 amino acids long. Here the CDR3 reads CATSTGRARGTQYF. CDR3 nucleotide sequence: TGTGCCACCAGTACAGGCCGCGCTCGTGGGACCCAGTACTTC.

There are a few counts of this clonotype. The rearrangement uses TRBV7-9 and TRBJ2-7; the D gene is possibly TRBD2 (5 bases). Between the trimmed V and J ends, which lost 5 bases and 6 bases, there was a span of 11 bases. From germline, CDR1 is SEHNR and CDR2 FQNEAQ (reference sequence). This CDR3 has 12 amino acids. This chain's CDR3 is CASSPAGGEQYF. The CDR3 coding sequence is TGTGCCAGCAGCCCCGCCGGAGGCGAGCAGTACTTC.